This T cell receptor beta chain was captured by sequencing in a study of cytomegalovirus exposure and HLA in healthy donors. Study context: From donors who were HLA-typed, an early data release held 80 million to 95 million unique TCRs.

The PCR ran on 60 Vbeta and 13 Jbeta primers. Sequencing was performed with immunoSEQ multiplex PCR; in TCRdb, only in-frame clones are kept and a portion is missing. Of approximately 170,000 clones detected, roughly 79% appear once; the ten largest clones hold roughly 1%. Study results and limitations: TCR beta chains numbering more than 150 were designated cytomegalovirus-associated. Solely CMV serostatus was available to characterize immune exposure.

Healthy people donating bone marrow made up the donors. V shed 4 bases and J shed 2 bases, with 21 bases lying between them. CDR3 length: 17 residues. Germline CDR1 reads SGHRS; CDR2 reads YFSETQ. With respect to this clone: Antigen unknown.

The genes are TRBV5-1 and TRBJ1-2; possibly TRBD1 for D (5 bases). This sequence originates from a woman in her thirties or forties in good health and CMV-seronegative. Material for sequencing was PBMCs. The CDR3, as DNA: TGCGCCAGCAGCGTGGGGAGGGGTGGTGTGAAGAACTATGGCTACACCTTC. It translates to CASSVGRGGVKNYGYTF.